This section outlines one T cell receptor beta chain sequence together with its context. Distinct nucleotide sequences in the sample also encode this CDR3. Assay: immunoSEQ multiplex PCR; the TCRdb copy retains only in-frame clones and omits some. The table has over 400,000 clones, around nine tenths seen once. The V gene lost 0 bases and the J gene lost 1 base, with 9 bases spanning the gap. CDR1 and CDR2 from the germline V gene are MNHEY and SVGAGI. This CDR3 contains 15 residues. These data originate in a study of blood T cell repertoires in COVID-19. Whole-study context: Specimens from acute and convalescent COVID-19 originated in the United States, Italy and Spain. The cDNA or gDNA used as material had been derived from T cells, B-cell-depleted T cells, or PBMCs.

The recovered donors of Cohort 3 showed two negative PCRs, clearance, or symptom resolution. The sequence was obtained from an older woman who had recovered from COVID-19. The genes are TRBV6-5 and TRBJ1-1, with D maybe TRBD1 (6 bases). Sequencing was carried out using PBMCs or T cells enriched from blood (not recorded which). In DNA, the CDR3 is TGTGCCAGCAGTTACTCGACCAGGGGGAACACTGAAGCTTTCTTT. This encodes CASSYSTRGNTEAFF.